Listed below are T cell receptor beta chains from one sample, sequenced in a study of T cells in Graves' hyperthyroidism and ophthalmopathy. TCRdb itself ran the multiplex PCR reads through MiXCR, one entry per CDR3 protein. The sample has 310,000 or so distinct CDR3 sequences, about 17% seen once; the top ten hold about 50%. Specimen: blood. Receptors originate from a woman aged 55 to 70 with Graves' ophthalmopathy. The CDR3 runs from the conserved cysteine through the conserved F or W. A D gene is named only where the DNA matches it firmly.

d_call v_call cdr3_aa
- TRBV6-1 CASSLPGSYEQYF
TRBD1 TRBV2 CASSRDRGYEKLFF
TRBD1 TRBV5-1 CASSLDGRQGAADGYTF
TRBD1 TRBV27 CASSLSQGQPNYGYTF
TRBD1 TRBV12-3/TRBV12-4 CASSFRQGVRPGNTIYF
- TRBV20-1 CSALHSNQPQHF
- TRBV6-6 CASSYSTRVSYNEQFF
TRBD2 TRBV6-1 CASSDGGGRGTQYF
TRBD1 TRBV5-1 CASSLGGGLAFF
TRBD2 TRBV9 CASSTTSGRYNEQFF
TRBD1 TRBV2 CASSWTGQETQYF
TRBD2 TRBV20-1 CSAGLAGIEQYF
- TRBV13 CASSFQGIYNEQFF
- TRBV29-1 CSVEGNLWDYGYTF
TRBD2 TRBV18 CASSPRLAGVTGELFF
- TRBV6-5 CASSYSGTRSYTDTQYF
- TRBV18 CASSRTGRTEAFF
- TRBV27 CASSFLAGEGYTF
TRBD1 TRBV6-1 CASTRDRLSYEQYF